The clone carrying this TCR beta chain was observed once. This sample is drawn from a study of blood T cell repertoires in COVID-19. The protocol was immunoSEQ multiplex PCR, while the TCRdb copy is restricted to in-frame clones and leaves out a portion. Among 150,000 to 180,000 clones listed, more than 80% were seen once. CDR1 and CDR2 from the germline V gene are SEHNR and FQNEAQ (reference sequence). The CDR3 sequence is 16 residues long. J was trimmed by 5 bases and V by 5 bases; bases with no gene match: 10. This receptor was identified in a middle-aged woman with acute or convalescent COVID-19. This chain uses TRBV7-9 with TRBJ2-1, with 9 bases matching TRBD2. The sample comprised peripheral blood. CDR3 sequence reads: CASSLLPREGDNEQFF. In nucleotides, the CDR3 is TGTGCCAGCAGCCTCTTACCGCGGGAGGGAGACAATGAGCAGTTCTTC.